These 24 T cell receptor beta chains originate from one sample sequenced in a study of technical replicates of blood from several donors. TCRdb keeps only in-frame clones here, not all; method: immunoSEQ multiplex PCR. This sample yields around 61,000 clones, of which approximately 84% are seen a single time; about 4.8% belongs to the top ten. Sequenced material: PBMCs. The receptor source for this set is a human donor in good health. Some clones in this sample may be carry-over from other donors' samples.

This chain links TRBV6-4 with TRBJ1-6; D remains ambiguous. Germline CDR1 and CDR2: MRHNA and SNTAGT. The CDR3 has 14 amino acids. V was trimmed by 3 bases and J by 4 bases, leaving 7 bases between them. CDR3 loop: CASSEFPYNSPLHF. The CDR3 region has the DNA TGTGCCAGCAGTGAATTCCCTTATAATTCACCCCTCCACTTT.

The rearrangement links TRBV7-9 to TRBJ1-1; no clear D. V lost 5 bases, J lost 1 base, and 14 bases lay in between. The CDR3 covers 15 residues. From germline, CDR1 is SEHNR and CDR2 FQNEAQ (reference sequence). The CDR3 DNA sequence: TGTGCCAGCAGCGACTGTTGTTCGGGGAACACTGAAGCTTTCTTT. Encoded protein: CASSDCCSGNTEAFF.

This chain connects TRBV19 to TRBJ1-5, with 8 bases fitting TRBD1. V trimming: 4 bases; J trimming: 6 bases; junction bases outside the gene matches: 5. This CDR3 region has 14 residues. Germline V lookup: CDR1 LNHDA, CDR2 SQIVND (reference sequence). The CDR3 protein is CASSRQGSGQPQHF. CDR3 sequence (DNA): TGTGCCAGTAGTAGACAGGGGTCGGGTCAGCCCCAGCATTTT.

This rearrangement joins TRBV19 to TRBJ2-3; 10 positions agree with TRBD2. The germline CDR1 and CDR2 sequences are LNHDA and SQIVND (reference sequence). Trimming cost V 3 bases and J 0 bases; bases outside gene matches: 12. The CDR3 spans 19 residues. CDR3 coding DNA: TGTGCCAGTAGTATGGCGGTCGGAAGCGGGAGGGCTAGCACAGATACGCAGTATTTT. Residues: CASSMAVGSGRASTDTQYF.

V gene TRBV30 combines with J gene TRBJ2-5; 7 bases match TRBD1. Germline V gene sequence: CDR1 GTSNPN, CDR2 SVGIG (reference sequence). The CDR3 runs to 11 residues. V shed 6 bases and J 8 bases; nucleotides not matched to a gene: 6. The chain's CDR3 is CACRDSGTQYF. The CDR3 DNA follows: TGTGCCTGCAGGGACAGCGGTACCCAGTACTTC.

CDR3: CASSDWTGSPLHF. DNA of the CDR3: TGTGCCAGCAGCGACTGGACAGGATCACCCCTCCACTTT. The chain has TRBV9 and TRBJ1-6, with TRBD1 matching 7 bases. With V trimmed by 3 bases and J by 10 bases, 4 bases remained unmatched. Germline lookup yields CDR1 SGDLS and CDR2 YYNGEE. CDR3 size: 13 residues.

The chain combines TRBV5-5 with TRBJ1-1; 8 positions agree with TRBD1. The germline V gene has CDR1 SGHKS and CDR2 YYEKEE (reference sequence). The ends lost 4 bases at V and 2 bases at J; junction bases unmatched: 4. There are 14 residues in the CDR3. The CDR3 nucleotides are TGTGCCAGCAGCCCTGGACAGGGAAACACTGAAGCTTTCTTT. Translated: CASSPGQGNTEAFF. The complete variable domain, with remaining parts taken from reference TRBV5-5 and TRBJ1-1, reads DAGVTQSPTHLIKTRGQQVTLRCSPISGHKSVSWYQQVLGQGPQFIFQYYEKEERGRGNFPDRFSARQFPNYSSELNVNALLLGDSALYLCASSPGQGNTEAFFGQGTRLTVV.

This chain uses TRBV6-5 with TRBJ2-7; perhaps TRBD2 as D (6 bases). This CDR3 has 14 residues. V was trimmed by 6 bases and J by 3 bases, leaving 15 bases between them. CDR1 MNHEY and CDR2 SVGAGI come from the germline V gene. The CDR3 coding sequence is TGTGCCAGCAGGGTCGGTATCGGGAGCTACGAGCAGTACTTC. It encodes CASRVGIGSYEQYF.

The sample holds a few counts of this clone. The J gene is TRBJ2-1, the V gene TRBV27, with D possibly TRBD1 on 5 matching bases. This CDR3 has 15 residues. CDR1 and CDR2 (germline): MNHEY, SMNVEV (reference sequence). V lost 5 bases to trimming and J lost 2 bases, with 13 bases between them. CDR3 in amino acids: CASSREGEPYNEQFF. In DNA, the CDR3 is TGTGCCAGCAGTAGAGAAGGGGAACCCTACAATGAGCAGTTCTTC.

This clone has at least ten counts. J is TRBJ1-2 and V is TRBV18, with D possibly matching TRBD1 (5 bases). V was cut by 1 base and J by 6 bases, with 15 bases left in between. Germline V gene lookup returns CDR1 KGHSH and CDR2 LQKENI. This CDR3 has 15 amino acids. CDR3 sequence (DNA): TGTGCCAGCTCACCACGAAGGGGCGCTGAGAATGGCTACACCTTC. Its protein is CASSPRRGAENGYTF.

J is TRBJ1-2 and V is TRBV6-1; no reliable D call. Trimming removed 2 bases at V and 1 base at J, with 11 bases between. This CDR3 region has 15 residues. Germline V gene sequence: CDR1 MNHNS, CDR2 SASEGT. In DNA, the CDR3 is TGTGCCAGCAGTGAAATGCAGGCCCGTAACTATGGCTACACCTTC. This translates into CASSEMQARNYGYTF.

This chain connects TRBV7-9 to TRBJ2-7, with TRBD2 identical over 8 bases. The CDR3 is made up of 15 amino acids. After removal of 5 bases from V and 2 bases from J, the junction contained 8 bases not matched to a gene. Germline assignment: CDR1 SEHNR and CDR2 FQNEAQ (reference sequence). The CDR3 DNA reads TGTGCCAGCAGCCCATTTATACTAGCGGCCTACGAGCAGTACTTC. It yields the protein CASSPFILAAYEQYF.

The chain employs TRBV7-2 and TRBJ1-6, with 10 bases matching TRBD1. Germline assignment: CDR1 SGHTA and CDR2 FQGNSA. Germline trimming cut 1 base from V and 10 bases from J; bases unmatched to any gene: 4. The CDR3 has 15 amino acids. CDR3 nucleotide sequence: TGTGCCAGCAGCTTAGAAGGGACAGGGGACTCACCCCTCCACTTT. This sequence encodes CASSLEGTGDSPLHF.

CDR3 protein: CATQASRVGNQPQHF. The CDR3 DNA reads TGTGCCACACAGGCTTCCAGGGTGGGCAATCAGCCCCAGCATTTT. The rearrangement uses TRBV19 and TRBJ1-5; maybe TRBD1 (5 bases). There are 15 residues in the CDR3. CDR1 and CDR2 from the germline V gene are LNHDA and SQIVND (reference sequence). V was shortened by 10 bases and J by 2 bases, with 18 bases between the two germline ends.

This clone came up a few times. V and J are TRBV30 and TRBJ1-3, with D possibly being TRBD1 (5 bases). Trimming removed 5 bases from V and 0 bases from J, with 11 bases in between. The CDR3 length is 14 residues. The germline V gene encodes CDR1 GTSNPN and CDR2 SVGIG (reference sequence). CDR3 protein: CAWGTGVSGNTIYF. DNA of the CDR3: TGTGCCTGGGGTACGGGGGTCTCTGGAAACACCATATATTTT.

The V and J genes are TRBV6-5 and TRBJ1-1; TRBD1 matches at 10 bases. The V gene's germline CDR1 is MNHEY and CDR2 SVGAGI. With V trimmed by 9 bases and J by 5 bases, 9 bases remained unmatched. CDR3 size: 14 residues. Written as DNA, the CDR3 is TGTGCCAGTACTGACAGGGGGCGAGGGACTGAAGCTTTCTTT. Translated, it gives CASTDRGRGTEAFF.

The rearrangement links TRBV5-6 to TRBJ1-2, with TRBD1 as a possible D gene (6 bases). With 3 bases removed from V and 8 bases from J, the gap between germline ends came to 23 bases. Germline CDR1 is SGHDT and CDR2 is YYEEEE. The CDR3 extends over 16 amino acids. The CDR3 DNA sequence: TGTGCCAGCAGCTATGGCCTAGTGTCCGCAGGGGAGGGCTACACCTTC. Amino acid sequence: CASSYGLVSAGEGYTF.

The chain employs TRBV2 and TRBJ2-2, with 15 bases lining up with TRBD2. CDR1 and CDR2 from the germline V gene are SNHLY and FYNNEI. The CDR3 extends over 15 amino acids. V trimming: 6 bases; J trimming: 5 bases; junction bases outside the gene matches: 1. The DNA of the CDR3 is TGTGCCAGCAGGGGGACTAGCGGGGGGACCGGGGAGCTGTTTTTT. This translates into CASRGTSGGTGELFF.

The chain is built from TRBV21-1 and TRBJ1-2. TRBV21-1 represents a pseudogene. There are 15 residues in the CDR3. The CDR3 coding sequence is TGTGCCAGCAGCAAGATGACCACAAGCGTCTATGGCTACACCTTC. Amino acids: CASSKMTTSVYGYTF.

The chain combines TRBV18 with TRBJ2-1, with D possibly being TRBD1 (6 bases). The germline V gene has CDR1 KGHSH and CDR2 LQKENI. The CDR3 sequence is 15 residues long. V lost 6 bases, J lost 0 bases, and 12 bases lay in between. Here the CDR3 DNA reads TGTGCCAGCTCCCCGGACAGAATCTCCTACAATGAGCAGTTCTTC. This sequence encodes CASSPDRISYNEQFF. The whole variable domain, filled in from reference TRBV18 and TRBJ2-1, reads NAGVMQNPRHLVRRRGQEARLRCSPMKGHSHVYWYRQLPEEGLKFMVYLQKENIIDESGMPKERFSAEFPKEGPSILRIQQVVRGDSAAYFCASSPDRISYNEQFFGPGTRLTVL.

The chain recombines TRBV11-2 with TRBJ2-7, with TRBD1 matching 10 bases. J gave up 5 bases and V 7 bases, and 8 bases lay outside the gene matches. The CDR3 is made up of 14 amino acids. The V gene's germline CDR1 is SGHAT and CDR2 FQNNGV. Here the CDR3 DNA reads TGTGCCAGCAACCCGGGACAGGGGCGCCACGAGCAGTACTTC. It yields the protein CASNPGQGRHEQYF.

The chain combines TRBV9 with TRBJ2-7; 7 nucleotides agree with TRBD2. This CDR3 spans 15 amino acids. Germline V gives CDR1 SGDLS, CDR2 YYNGEE. With V trimmed by 0 bases and J by 3 bases, 6 bases remained unmatched. Here the CDR3 reads CASSVAWDYHYEQYF. The CDR3 nucleotides are TGTGCCAGCAGCGTAGCGTGGGACTACCACTACGAGCAGTACTTC.

The V gene is TRBV18, the J gene TRBJ2-7; possible D gene TRBD1, 5 bases. The CDR3 consists of 12 residues. Germline V gene lookup returns CDR1 KGHSH and CDR2 LQKENI. V was pared by 6 bases and J by 5 bases, with 11 bases between. The CDR3 coding sequence is TGTGCCAGCTCCCAGGGCCCCAACGAGCAGTACTTC. Protein product: CASSQGPNEQYF.

This chain connects TRBV4-2 to TRBJ2-2; 9 bases fit TRBD2. Germline V lookup: CDR1 LGHNA, CDR2 YNFKEQ. Trimming cost V 4 bases and J 0 bases; bases outside gene matches: 9. The CDR3 runs to 18 residues. CDR3 in amino acids: CASSLRLAAATNTGELFF. For the CDR3, the DNA is TGTGCCAGCAGCCTCCGACTAGCGGCCGCAACGAACACCGGGGAGCTGTTTTTT.